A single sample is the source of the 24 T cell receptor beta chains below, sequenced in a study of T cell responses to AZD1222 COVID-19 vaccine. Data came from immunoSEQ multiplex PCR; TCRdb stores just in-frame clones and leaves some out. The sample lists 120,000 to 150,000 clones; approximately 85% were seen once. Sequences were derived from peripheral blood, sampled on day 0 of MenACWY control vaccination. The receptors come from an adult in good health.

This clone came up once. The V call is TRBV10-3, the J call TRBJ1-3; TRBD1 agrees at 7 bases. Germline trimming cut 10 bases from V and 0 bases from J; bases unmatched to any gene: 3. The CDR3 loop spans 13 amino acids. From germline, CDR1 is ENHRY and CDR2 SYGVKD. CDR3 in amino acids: CASGQASGNTIYF. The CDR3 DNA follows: TGTGCCAGCGGACAGGCCTCTGGAAACACCATATATTTT.

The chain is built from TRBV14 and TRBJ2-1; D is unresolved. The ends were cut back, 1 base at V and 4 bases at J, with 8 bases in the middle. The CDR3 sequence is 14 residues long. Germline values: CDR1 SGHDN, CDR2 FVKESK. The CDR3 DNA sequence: TGTGCCAGCAGCCAAGGGAGTTCATACAATGAGCAGTTCTTC. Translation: CASSQGSSYNEQFF.

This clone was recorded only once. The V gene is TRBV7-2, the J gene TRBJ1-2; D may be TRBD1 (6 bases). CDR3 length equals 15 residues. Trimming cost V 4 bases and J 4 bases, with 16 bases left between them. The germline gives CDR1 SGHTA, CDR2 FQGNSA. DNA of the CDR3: TGTGCCAGCAGCTCTCGACAGGACCTTACCTATGGCTACACCTTC. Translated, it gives CASSSRQDLTYGYTF.

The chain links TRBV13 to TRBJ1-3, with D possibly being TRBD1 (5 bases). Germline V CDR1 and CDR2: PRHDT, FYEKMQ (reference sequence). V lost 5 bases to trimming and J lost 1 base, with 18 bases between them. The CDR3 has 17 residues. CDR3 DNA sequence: TGTGCCAGCAGCCCCGCCCCCTGGACACTGTCTGGAAACACCATATATTTT. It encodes CASSPAPWTLSGNTIYF. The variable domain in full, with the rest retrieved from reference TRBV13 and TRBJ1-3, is AAGVIQSPRHLIKEKRETATLKCYPIPRHDTVYWYQQGPGQDPQFLISFYEKMQSDKGSIPDRFSAQQFSDYHSELNMSSLELGDSALYFCASSPAPWTLSGNTIYFGEGSWLTVV.

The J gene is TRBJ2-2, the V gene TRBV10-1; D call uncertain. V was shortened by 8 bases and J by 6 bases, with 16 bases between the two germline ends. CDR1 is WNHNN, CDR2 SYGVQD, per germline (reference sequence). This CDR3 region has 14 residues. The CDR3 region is CASSAQAVAGELFF. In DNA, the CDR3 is TGCGCCAGCTCCGCTCAGGCTGTAGCCGGGGAGCTGTTTTTT.

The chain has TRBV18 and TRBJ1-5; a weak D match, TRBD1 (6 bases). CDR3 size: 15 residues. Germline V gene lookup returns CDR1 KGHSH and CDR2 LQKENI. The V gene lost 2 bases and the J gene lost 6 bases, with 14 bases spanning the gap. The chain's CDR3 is CASSPTTGGTQPQHF. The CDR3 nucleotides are TGTGCCAGCTCACCAACTACCGGGGGCACTCAGCCCCAGCATTTT.

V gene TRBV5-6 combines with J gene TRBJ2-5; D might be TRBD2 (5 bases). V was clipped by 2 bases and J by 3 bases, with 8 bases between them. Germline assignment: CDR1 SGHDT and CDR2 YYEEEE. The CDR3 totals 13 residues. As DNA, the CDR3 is TGTGCCAGCAGCTTAACGGAGGAAGAGACCCAGTACTTC. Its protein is CASSLTEEETQYF. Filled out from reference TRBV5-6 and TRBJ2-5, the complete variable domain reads DAGVTQSPTHLIKTRGQQVTLRCSPKSGHDTVSWYQQALGQGPQFIFQYYEEEERQRGNFPDRFSGHQFPNYSSELNVNALLLGDSALYLCASSLTEEETQYFGPGTRLLVL.

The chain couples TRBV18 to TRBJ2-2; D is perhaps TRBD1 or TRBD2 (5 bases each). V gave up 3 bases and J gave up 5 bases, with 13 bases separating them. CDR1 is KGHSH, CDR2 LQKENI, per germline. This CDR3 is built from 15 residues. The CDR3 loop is CASSPRGVSTGELFF. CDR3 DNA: TGTGCCAGCTCACCGAGAGGGGTTTCGACCGGGGAGCTGTTTTTT.

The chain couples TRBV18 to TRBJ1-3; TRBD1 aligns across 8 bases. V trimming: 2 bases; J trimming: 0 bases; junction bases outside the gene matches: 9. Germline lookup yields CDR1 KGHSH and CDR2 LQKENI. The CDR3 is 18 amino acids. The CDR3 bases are TGTGCCAGCTCACCATTCAACAGGGGGTCTAACTCTGGAAACACCATATATTTT. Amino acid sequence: CASSPFNRGSNSGNTIYF.

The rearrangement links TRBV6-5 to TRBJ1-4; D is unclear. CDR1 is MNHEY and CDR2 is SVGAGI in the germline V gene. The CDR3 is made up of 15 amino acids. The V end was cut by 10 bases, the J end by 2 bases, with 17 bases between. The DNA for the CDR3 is TGTGCCACCATGGGCGACACCTCCACTAATGAAAAACTGTTTTTT. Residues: CATMGDTSTNEKLFF.

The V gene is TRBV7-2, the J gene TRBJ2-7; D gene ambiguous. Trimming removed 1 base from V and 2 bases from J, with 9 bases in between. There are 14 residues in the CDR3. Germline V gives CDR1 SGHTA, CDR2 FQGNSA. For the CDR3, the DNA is TGTGCCAGCAGCTTAGTAAACGGAGCCTACGAGCAGTACGTC. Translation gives CASSLVNGAYEQYV.

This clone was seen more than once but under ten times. The CDR3 nucleotides read TGTGCCAGCAGTGGACAGAGCTCCTATAATTCACCCCTCCACTTT. This codes for CASSGQSSYNSPLHF. The gene calls are TRBV2 and TRBJ1-6; D may be TRBD1 (5 bases). Germline CDR1 reads SNHLY; CDR2 reads FYNNEI. The CDR3 has 15 residues. V lost 4 bases and J 0 bases, leaving 7 bases between the germline ends.

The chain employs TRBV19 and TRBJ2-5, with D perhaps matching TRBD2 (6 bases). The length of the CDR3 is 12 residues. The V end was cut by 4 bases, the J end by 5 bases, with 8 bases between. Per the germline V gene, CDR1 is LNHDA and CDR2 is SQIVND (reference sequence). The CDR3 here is CASSRREETQYF. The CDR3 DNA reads TGTGCCAGTAGTAGGAGGGAGGAGACCCAGTACTTC. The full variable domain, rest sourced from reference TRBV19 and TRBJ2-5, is DGGITQSPKYLFRKEGQNVTLSCEQNLNHDAMYWYRQDPGQGLRLIYYSQIVNDFQKGDIAEGYSVSREKKESFPLTVTSAQKNPTAFYLCASSRREETQYFGPGTRLLVL.

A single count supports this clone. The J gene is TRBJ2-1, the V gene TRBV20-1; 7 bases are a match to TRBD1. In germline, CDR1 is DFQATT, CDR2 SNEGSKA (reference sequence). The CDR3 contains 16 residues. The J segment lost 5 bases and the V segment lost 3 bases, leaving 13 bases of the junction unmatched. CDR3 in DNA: TGCAGTGCTAGTGAATCCCCCGGGACAGACGACAATGAGCAGTTCTTC. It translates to CSASESPGTDDNEQFF.

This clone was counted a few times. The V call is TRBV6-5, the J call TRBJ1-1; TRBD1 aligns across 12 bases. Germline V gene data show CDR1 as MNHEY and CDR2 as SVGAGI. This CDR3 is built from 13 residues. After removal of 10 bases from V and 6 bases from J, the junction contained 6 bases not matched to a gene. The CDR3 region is CATRDRGLAEAFF. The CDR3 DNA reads TGTGCCACCCGGGACAGGGGGCTTGCTGAAGCTTTCTTT.

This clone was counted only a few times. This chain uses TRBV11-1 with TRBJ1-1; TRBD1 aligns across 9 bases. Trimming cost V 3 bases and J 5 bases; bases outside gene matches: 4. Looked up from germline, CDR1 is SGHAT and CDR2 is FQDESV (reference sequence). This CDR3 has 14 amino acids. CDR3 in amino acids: CASSLGQGGTEAFF. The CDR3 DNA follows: TGTGCCAGCAGCTTGGGACAGGGAGGGACTGAAGCTTTCTTT.

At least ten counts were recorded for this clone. The CDR3 DNA reads TGCAGTGCTACCGCCGACTATGGCTACACCTTC. As protein: CSATADYGYTF. This chain joins TRBV20-1 and TRBJ1-2; D gene uncertain. The CDR3 spans 11 residues. With 4 bases removed from V and 3 bases from J, the gap between germline ends came to 6 bases. Germline V gene lookup returns CDR1 DFQATT and CDR2 SNEGSKA (reference sequence).

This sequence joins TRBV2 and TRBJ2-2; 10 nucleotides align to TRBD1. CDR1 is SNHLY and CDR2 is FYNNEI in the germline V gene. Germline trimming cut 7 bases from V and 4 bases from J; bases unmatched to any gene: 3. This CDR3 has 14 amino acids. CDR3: CASIGTGATGELFF. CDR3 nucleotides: TGTGCCAGCATAGGGACAGGGGCCACCGGGGAGCTGTTTTTT.

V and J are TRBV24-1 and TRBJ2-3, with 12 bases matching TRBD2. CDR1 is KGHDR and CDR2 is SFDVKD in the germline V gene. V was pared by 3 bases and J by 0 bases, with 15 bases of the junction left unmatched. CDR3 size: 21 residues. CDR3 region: CATSDTRLAGDRPLSTDTQYF. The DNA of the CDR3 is TGTGCCACCAGTGATACCCGACTAGCGGGGGACCGTCCTTTAAGCACAGATACGCAGTATTTT.

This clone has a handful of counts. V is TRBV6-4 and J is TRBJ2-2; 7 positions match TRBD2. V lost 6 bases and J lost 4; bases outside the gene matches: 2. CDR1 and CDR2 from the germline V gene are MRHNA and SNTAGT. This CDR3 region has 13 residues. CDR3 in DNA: TGTGCCAGCAGCCTAGCGGCCACCGGGGAGCTGTTTTTT. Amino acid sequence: CASSLAATGELFF.

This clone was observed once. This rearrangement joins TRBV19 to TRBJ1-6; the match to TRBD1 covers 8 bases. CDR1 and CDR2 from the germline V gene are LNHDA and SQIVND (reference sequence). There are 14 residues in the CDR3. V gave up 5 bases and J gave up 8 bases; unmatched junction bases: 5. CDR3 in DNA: TGTGCCAGTAGTTCACAGGGGGACTATTCACCCCTCCACTTT. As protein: CASSSQGDYSPLHF. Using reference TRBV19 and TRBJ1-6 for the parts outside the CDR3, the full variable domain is DGGITQSPKYLFRKEGQNVTLSCEQNLNHDAMYWYRQDPGQGLRLIYYSQIVNDFQKGDIAEGYSVSREKKESFPLTVTSAQKNPTAFYLCASSSQGDYSPLHFGNGTRLTVT.

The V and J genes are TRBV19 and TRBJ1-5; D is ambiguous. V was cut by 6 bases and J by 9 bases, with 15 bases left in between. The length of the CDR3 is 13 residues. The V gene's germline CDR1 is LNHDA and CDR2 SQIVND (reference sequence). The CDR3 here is CASRAEAARPQHF. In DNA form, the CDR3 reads TGTGCCAGTAGAGCTGAGGCCGCTAGGCCCCAGCATTTT.

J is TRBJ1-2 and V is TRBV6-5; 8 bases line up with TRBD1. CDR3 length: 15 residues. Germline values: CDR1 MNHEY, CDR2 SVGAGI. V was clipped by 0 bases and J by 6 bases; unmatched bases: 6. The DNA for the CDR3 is TGTGCCAGCAGTTACTCGGGCAGGGGGCGGGATGGCTACACCTTC. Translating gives CASSYSGRGRDGYTF.

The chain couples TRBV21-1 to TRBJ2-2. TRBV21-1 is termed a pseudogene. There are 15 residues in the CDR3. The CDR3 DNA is TGTGCCAGCAGCACGGGACCTTCGGAGACCGGGGAGCTGTTTTTT. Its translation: CASSTGPSETGELFF.